The subject of this entry is one TCR beta chain. Antigen unknown. This entry belongs to a study of cytomegalovirus exposure and HLA in healthy donors. Study-wide background: There were a few hundred genotyped donors. Of these, roughly 80% fell in the genetic ancestry cluster associated with self-reported Caucasian donors.

Germline V lookup: CDR1 SQVTM, CDR2 ANQGSEA. The CDR3 sequence is 13 residues long. V was trimmed by 5 bases and J by 0 bases, leaving 10 bases between them. A multiplex PCR was run with 60 Vbeta primers and 13 Jbeta primers. Sequenced by immunoSEQ multiplex PCR; TCRdb stores in-frame clones only, minus some. Its table records fewer than 130,000 clones. General observations from the study: The majority of TCR sequences were rare, yet some public TCRs appeared in many donors. It was reported in a later analysis that an Asian-associated ancestry cluster showed fewer N-insertions than the roughly 620-donor mean.

Healthy donors of bone marrow made up the group. This clonotype was obtained from a man aged 45-60 years in good health and CMV-seronegative. The V and J genes are TRBV29-1 and TRBJ1-1; D is uncertain. Sequenced: PBMCs. The CDR3 loop reads CSVHRVLNTEAFF. In DNA, the CDR3 is TGCAGCGTTCACAGAGTACTGAACACTGAAGCTTTCTTT.